A single sample is the source of the 8 T cell receptor beta chains below, sequenced in a study of blood T cell repertoires in COVID-19. Only in-frame clones appear in the TCRdb table, and some are missing; sequencing was by immunoSEQ multiplex PCR. This table has about 120,000 clones, over 65% appearing once. Sequences were obtained from peripheral blood. These receptors were taken from a man between 70 and 80 years old with acute or convalescent COVID-19.

This chain links TRBV20-1 with TRBJ1-1, with D perhaps TRBD1 (5 bases). CDR3 size: 11 residues. The germline V gene has CDR1 DFQATT and CDR2 SNEGSKA (reference sequence). V gave up 6 bases and J gave up 5 bases, with 10 bases separating them. This chain's CDR3 is CSAPGITEAFF. The CDR3 DNA sequence: TGCAGTGCACCAGGGATTACTGAAGCTTTCTTT.

The chain carries TRBV19 and TRBJ1-1; D might be TRBD1 (5 bases). CDR1 and CDR2 from the germline V gene are LNHDA and SQIVND (reference sequence). This CDR3 is 19 amino acids long. V dropped 0 bases and J dropped 2 bases, with 22 bases sitting between them. The CDR3 nucleotides are TGTGCCAGTAGTATAGATCTCGTTGATCGGGGGGTAGTAAACACTGAAGCTTTCTTT. It codes for CASSIDLVDRGVVNTEAFF.

The rearrangement uses TRBV27 and TRBJ1-4; 9 nucleotides align to TRBD1. In germline, CDR1 is MNHEY, CDR2 SMNVEV (reference sequence). The CDR3 has 14 amino acids. Losses at the gene ends were 5 bases for V and 7 bases for J; bases not matched to a gene: 5. The CDR3 here is CASSPHRGPEKLFF. The CDR3, as DNA: TGTGCCAGCAGTCCCCACAGGGGGCCTGAAAAACTGTTTTTT.

This sequence joins TRBV5-1 and TRBJ1-1; 7 bases are shared with TRBD1. The CDR3 runs 14 residues. Trimming took 3 bases from V and 5 from J; bases not matched to a gene: 7. Germline CDR1 is SGHRS and CDR2 is YFSETQ. The CDR3 spells CASSSTGVWTEAFF. CDR3 DNA: TGCGCCAGCAGCTCAACAGGGGTGTGGACTGAAGCTTTCTTT.

J is TRBJ2-2 and V is TRBV4-3; 7 nucleotides agree with TRBD1. CDR1 and CDR2 from the germline V gene are LGHNA and YSLEER. V lost 2 bases to trimming and J lost 5 bases; unmatched junction nucleotides: 11. CDR3 size: 17 residues. CDR3 in amino acids: CASSQRSPGGLTGELFF. DNA of the CDR3: TGCGCCAGCAGCCAACGCTCCCCAGGGGGTTTGACCGGGGAGCTGTTTTTT.

This clone was seen just once. The V call is TRBV30, the J call TRBJ2-7, with 12 positions matching TRBD1. V was clipped by 2 bases and J by 4 bases; unmatched bases: 6. Germline CDR1 reads GTSNPN; CDR2 reads SVGIG (reference sequence). The CDR3 has 15 amino acids. The CDR3 reads CAWSLGTGGAYEQYF. CDR3 DNA: TGTGCCTGGAGTCTCGGGACAGGGGGCGCTTACGAGCAGTACTTC.

This clone showed up just a few times. The chain couples TRBV15 to TRBJ1-1, with a tentative D call TRBD1 (6 bases). V was pared by 0 bases and J by 5 bases, with 7 bases between. Germline V gene sequence: CDR1 LNHNV, CDR2 YYDKDF (reference sequence). The CDR3 is 13 amino acids. The DNA of the CDR3 is TGTGCCACCAGCAGAGATCAGGGGACTGAAGCTTTCTTT. Amino acids: CATSRDQGTEAFF.

There are a few counts of this clone. V and J are TRBV27 and TRBJ2-5, with 8 bases identical to TRBD1. CDR1 is MNHEY, CDR2 SMNVEV, per germline (reference sequence). The length of the CDR3 is 14 residues. The V gene end was trimmed by 7 bases and the J gene end by 5 bases; junction bases not matched to a gene: 9. The CDR3 protein is CASMSTTGAETQYF. The CDR3, as DNA: TGTGCCAGCATGTCCACGACAGGGGCGGAGACCCAGTACTTC.